This TCR beta chain was identified in a study of blood T cell repertoires in COVID-19. Participants' reported clinical history set cohort assignment. Deletions cut 3 bases from V and 0 bases from J, with 4 bases between. This CDR3 region has 13 residues. In the authors' workflow: Reference gene primer amplification yielded estimated nucleated cell counts. Sequencing used immunoSEQ multiplex PCR; TCRdb keeps in-frame clones, though not all of them. V, J and clone size were drawn from that table, and D and trimming were deduced from the DNA. The sample yields approximately 280,000 clones, less than 85% seen once.

Sequencing was done on a sample of PBMCs or T cells enriched from blood (not recorded which). The origin of this receptor is a woman aged 50 to 65 who had recovered from COVID-19. The chain recombines TRBV5-3 with TRBJ1-3; D not resolved. TRBV5-3 is placed among ORFs of uncertain function. The DNA for the CDR3 is TGTGCCAGAAGCTCCCGCTCTGGAAACACCATATATTTT. Its translation is CARSSRSGNTIYF.